This TCR beta chain was retrieved from a study of CD8+CD57+ T cells in acquired aplastic anemia. Study-level information: Sorted CD4+ and CD8+ cell DNA averaged around 3.5 ug.

The TCR beta profiling, which covered VDJ combination and CDR3 sequence, was carried out using genomic DNA as the template. TCRdb ran MiXCR on the reads and lists one entry per CDR3 protein. The table has hundreds of thousands of distinct CDR3 sequences, over 25% seen once; the top ten hold approximately 0.82%. From germline, CDR1 is SGHVS and CDR2 FQNEAQ. V lost 5 bases to trimming and J lost 6 bases, with 8 bases between them. The CDR3 spans 12 residues. The authors sequenced patients whose flow cytometry had shown CD8+CD57+ cell expansion. Every patient presented with severe acquired aplastic anemia. In its sample, this clonotype was seen many times.

Sequencing was carried out using sorted CD4+, CD8+, or CD8+CD57+ T cells (not recorded which) from PBMCs. The J gene is TRBJ1-5, the V gene TRBV7-8; a weak D match, TRBD1 (5 bases). This clonotype was sampled from a human donor with aplastic anemia. CDR3: CASSVRAQPQHF. Here the CDR3 DNA reads TGTGCCAGCAGCGTCAGGGCTCAGCCCCAGCATTTT.